The 27 T cell receptor beta chains listed next were all sequenced from one sample in a study of blood T cell repertoires in COVID-19. Assay used: immunoSEQ multiplex PCR; TCRdb lists only in-frame clones, some missing. The repertoire holds roughly 190,000 clones, with over 75% as singletons. Source material: peripheral blood. Every receptor here comes from a man aged 45-65 years with acute or convalescent COVID-19.

The chain joins TRBV7-2 to TRBJ2-7; 7 nucleotides align to TRBD2. CDR3 length: 15 amino acids. V was pared by 4 bases and J by 3 bases, with 9 bases of the junction left unmatched. CDR1 and CDR2 (germline): SGHTA, FQGNSA. The CDR3, as DNA: TGTGCCAGCAGCTCATCGACGGGAGGCTACTACGAGCAGTACTTC. Its protein is CASSSSTGGYYEQYF. Full variable domain (rest looked up from reference TRBV7-2 and TRBJ2-7): GAGVSQSPSNKVTEKGKDVELRCDPISGHTALYWYRQSLGQGLEFLIYFQGNSAPDKSGLPSDRFSAERTGGSVSTLTIQRTQQEDSAVYLCASSSSTGGYYEQYFGPGTRLTVT.

The chain couples TRBV30 to TRBJ2-7; tentatively, D is TRBD1 (6 bases). Germline V lookup: CDR1 GTSNPN, CDR2 SVGIG (reference sequence). This CDR3 region has 11 residues. The V and J ends lost 7 bases and 6 bases respectively, with 13 bases between them. The CDR3 reads CASGGGAEQYV. The CDR3 DNA reads TGTGCCTCGGGTGGGGGCGCCGAGCAGTACGTC.

V is TRBV4-3 and J is TRBJ2-1, with D tentatively TRBD1 (5 bases). Germline CDR1 and CDR2: LGHNA and YSLEER. Deletions cut 3 bases from V and 4 bases from J, with 13 bases between. The length of the CDR3 is 15 residues. CDR3 DNA: TGCGCCAGCAGCCAGGACAAGAACACTTACAATGAGCAGTTCTTC. As protein: CASSQDKNTYNEQFF.

This clone was detected only once. The rearrangement uses TRBV5-6 and TRBJ1-1; no reliable D call. Germline V gives CDR1 SGHDT, CDR2 YYEEEE. The V gene lost 1 base and the J gene lost 1 base, with 11 bases spanning the gap. The CDR3 contains 15 residues. The CDR3: CASSLRSLANTEAFF. Here the CDR3 DNA reads TGTGCCAGCAGCTTGAGGAGTCTTGCGAACACTGAAGCTTTCTTT. Full variable domain (remainder filled in from reference TRBV5-6 and TRBJ1-1): DAGVTQSPTHLIKTRGQQVTLRCSPKSGHDTVSWYQQALGQGPQFIFQYYEEEERQRGNFPDRFSGHQFPNYSSELNVNALLLGDSALYLCASSLRSLANTEAFFGQGTRLTVV.

This sequence joins TRBV27 and TRBJ1-1, with D tentatively TRBD1 (5 bases). CDR3 length equals 15 residues. CDR1 MNHEY and CDR2 SMNVEV come from the germline V gene (reference sequence). V lost 3 bases and J lost 4, with 15 bases in between. CDR3 in DNA: TGTGCCAGCAGTTTGGTGTCCTCGGGGGGCACTGAAGCTTTCTTT. Translating gives CASSLVSSGGTEAFF.

The rearrangement joins TRBV6-5 to TRBJ1-1; D gene ambiguous. V was clipped by 2 bases and J by 0 bases, with 10 bases between them. This CDR3 has 15 residues. From germline, CDR1 is MNHEY and CDR2 SVGAGI. The CDR3 region is CASSYRPAMNTEAFF. CDR3 nucleotide sequence: TGTGCCAGCAGTTACCGACCAGCGATGAACACTGAAGCTTTCTTT.

The chain is built from TRBV2 and TRBJ1-3; D perhaps matches TRBD1 (5 bases). V dropped 2 bases and J dropped 2 bases, with 16 bases sitting between them. This CDR3 is built from 17 residues. CDR1 and CDR2 from the germline V gene are SNHLY and FYNNEI. CDR3 in DNA: TGTGCCAGCAGTGAAATCCGGAGGGGTTTGACTGGAAACACCATATATTTT. Translated, it gives CASSEIRRGLTGNTIYF.

The chain uses TRBV4-3 and TRBJ2-1; maybe TRBD2 (6 bases). V lost 0 bases to trimming and J lost 9 bases, with 12 bases between them. The V gene's germline CDR1 is LGHNA and CDR2 YSLEER. This CDR3 is 14 amino acids long. The CDR3: CASSQDTGVGEQFF. The CDR3 nucleotides are TGCGCCAGCAGCCAAGATACGGGAGTGGGTGAGCAGTTCTTC.

The chain uses TRBV4-3 and TRBJ1-1; D call uncertain. Germline V gene sequence: CDR1 LGHNA, CDR2 YSLEER. This CDR3 has 14 amino acids. V lost 0 bases and J lost 2, with 7 bases in between. Written as DNA, the CDR3 is TGCGCCAGCAGCCAAGATTCTAGTAACACTGAAGCTTTCTTT. Protein: CASSQDSSNTEAFF.

The CDR3 region has the DNA TGTGCCAGCAACCGGGACAGGTTGCTTCAGCCCCAGCATTTT. Translation gives CASNRDRLLQPQHF. The V gene is TRBV6-5, the J gene TRBJ1-5; 8 bases agree with TRBD1. J gave up 6 bases and V 7 bases, and 8 bases lay outside the gene matches. Germline V gives CDR1 MNHEY, CDR2 SVGAGI. This CDR3 comprises 14 residues.

V usage is TRBV15 and J usage is TRBJ1-5; a weak D match, TRBD1 (5 bases). CDR3 length: 17 amino acids. V was trimmed by 0 bases and J by 0 bases, leaving 12 bases between them. Germline V gene data show CDR1 as LNHNV and CDR2 as YYDKDF (reference sequence). The CDR3 here is CATSRDRRGFSNQPQHF. CDR3 coding DNA: TGTGCCACCAGCAGAGATCGGAGGGGATTTAGCAATCAGCCCCAGCATTTT.

V usage is TRBV6-6 and J usage is TRBJ2-5; D is unclear. From germline, CDR1 is MNHNY and CDR2 SVGAGI (reference sequence). The CDR3 spans 13 residues. The ends were cut back, 5 bases at V and 4 bases at J, with 11 bases in the middle. The DNA for the CDR3 is TGTGCCAGCAGTAGTCCTTTTAGAGAGACCCAGTACTTC. Protein sequence: CASSSPFRETQYF.

A word on this clone: Different DNA sequences within this sample yield the same CDR3. The V and J genes are TRBV7-2 and TRBJ2-7, with 9 nucleotides matching TRBD2. Germline V CDR1 and CDR2: SGHTA, FQGNSA. The CDR3 runs to 16 residues. J gave up 2 bases and V 1 base, and 6 bases lay outside the gene matches. In DNA, the CDR3 is TGTGCCAGCAGCTTAGTTGGTAGCGGGGGCCCCTACGAGCAGTACGTC. As protein: CASSLVGSGGPYEQYV.

This clone was observed a handful of times. The rearrangement uses TRBV18 and TRBJ1-3, with 7 bases lining up with TRBD1. V shed 2 bases and J 4 bases; nucleotides not matched to a gene: 5. The V gene's germline CDR1 is KGHSH and CDR2 LQKENI. The CDR3 has 15 residues. CDR3 DNA sequence: TGTGCCAGCTCACCAGGGACAGCTCTCGGAAACACCATATATTTT. Translating gives CASSPGTALGNTIYF.

This clone has only one observation. The V and J genes are TRBV19 and TRBJ1-1; no reliable D call. Germline loops: CDR1 LNHDA, CDR2 SQIVND (reference sequence). V lost 11 bases and J lost 5, with 9 bases in between. This CDR3 has 10 residues. The CDR3 bases are TGTGCCTCTGGCCATACTGAAGCTTTCTTT. Protein: CASGHTEAFF.

This chain connects TRBV24-1 to TRBJ1-3, with TRBD1 matching over 7 bases. V lost 0 bases and J lost 1; bases outside the gene matches: 11. The CDR3 extends over 19 amino acids. Germline V gives CDR1 KGHDR, CDR2 SFDVKD. The CDR3 reads CATSDLPLDRDESGNTIYF. In nucleotides, the CDR3 is TGTGCCACCAGTGATTTGCCCTTAGACAGGGATGAATCTGGAAACACCATATATTTT.

This chain's CDR3 is CASSGDRPPTEAFF. The DNA of the CDR3 is TGCGCCAGCAGTGGGGACAGACCACCAACTGAAGCTTTCTTT. This chain connects TRBV10-1 to TRBJ1-1; 7 bases fit TRBD1. CDR3 length: 14 residues. V lost 4 bases, J lost 5 bases, and 7 bases stayed unmatched. CDR1 WNHNN and CDR2 SYGVQD come from the germline V gene (reference sequence).

V and J are TRBV10-3 and TRBJ1-3, with 8 bases matching TRBD1. CDR1 is ENHRY, CDR2 SYGVKD, per germline. The CDR3 is 15 residues long. Unmatched junction bases numbered 11, after V lost 6 bases and J lost 7 bases. The CDR3 protein is CAIRPPGGETNTIYF. The CDR3 region has the DNA TGTGCCATCAGGCCCCCAGGGGGCGAAACCAACACCATATATTTT.

This clone was seen a few times. CDR3 in DNA: TGTGCCAGCAGTTTATTTAAGGGGGCGCTAGGAAACACCATATATTTT. It encodes CASSLFKGALGNTIYF. The chain combines TRBV28 with TRBJ1-3; 7 bases fit TRBD1. This CDR3 contains 16 residues. Trimming took 1 base from V and 4 from J; bases not matched to a gene: 7. Looked up from germline, CDR1 is MDHEN and CDR2 is SYDVKM.

This chain connects TRBV6-1 to TRBJ1-2, with D unclear. Germline CDR1 MNHNS, CDR2 SASEGT. The CDR3 runs to 14 residues. With 3 bases removed from V and 4 bases from J, the gap between germline ends came to 12 bases. CDR3 bases: TGTGCCAGCAGTGACAGACAAGGTCCCTATGGCTACACCTTC. Translation gives CASSDRQGPYGYTF.

The sample holds one count of this clone. The V and J genes are TRBV30 and TRBJ1-2; 8 positions match TRBD1. The germline CDR1 and CDR2 sequences are GTSNPN and SVGIG (reference sequence). CDR3 length: 14 amino acids. V was clipped by 4 bases and J by 4 bases; unmatched bases: 8. The CDR3 loop reads CAWKTRGRIYGYTF. The CDR3 nucleotides read TGTGCCTGGAAGACCAGGGGGCGAATCTATGGCTACACCTTC.

The chain links TRBV7-6 to TRBJ2-7; TRBD2 matches at 7 bases. The CDR3 consists of 15 residues. Germline V lookup: CDR1 SGHVS, CDR2 FNYEAQ. The ends lost 0 bases at V and 2 bases at J; junction bases unmatched: 4. The CDR3 loop is CASSLAGGRTYEQYF. The CDR3 DNA reads as TGTGCCAGCAGCTTAGCGGGAGGGAGAACCTACGAGCAGTACTTC.

The J gene is TRBJ2-1, the V gene TRBV7-3; TRBD2 aligns across 9 bases. CDR3 size: 14 residues. Germline V gene lookup returns CDR1 SGHTA and CDR2 FQGTGA. V shed 2 bases, J shed 9 bases, and the junction held 5 bases outside the gene matches. The CDR3 loop reads CASSLQREVGEQFF. The DNA of the CDR3 is TGTGCCAGCAGCTTACAGCGGGAGGTCGGTGAGCAGTTCTTC.

This sequence joins TRBV6-1 and TRBJ1-4, with D hard to call. The CDR3 spans 16 residues. Deletions cut 4 bases from V and 0 bases from J, with 12 bases between. Germline CDR1 and CDR2: MNHNS and SASEGT. The CDR3 nucleotides are TGTGCCAGCAGTGGGGAGATGAGGGCAACTAATGAAAAACTGTTTTTT. It translates to CASSGEMRATNEKLFF.

This clone was counted a single time. The junction and the germline gene differ at one end; a read error may be behind it. The sample has other DNA sequences that encode this CDR3 too. The chain is built from TRBV7-9 and TRBJ2-3; 11 nucleotides line up with TRBD1. The V gene's germline CDR1 is SEHNR and CDR2 FQNEAQ (reference sequence). The CDR3 sequence is 14 residues long. The CDR3 is CASSRTGGTDTQYF. The CDR3 coding sequence is TGTGCCAGCAGCCGGACAGGGGGCACAGACACGCAGTATTTT.

The chain joins TRBV19 to TRBJ2-5; TRBD2 agrees at 8 bases. Germline assignment: CDR1 LNHDA and CDR2 SQIVND (reference sequence). Trimming removed 6 bases from V and 5 bases from J; junction bases left unmatched: 14. This CDR3 has 16 residues. CDR3 amino acids: CASSLGREDYWETQYF. The CDR3 DNA reads TGTGCCAGTAGCTTGGGGCGGGAGGATTATTGGGAGACCCAGTACTTC. Variable domain in full (rest from reference TRBV19 and TRBJ2-5): DGGITQSPKYLFRKEGQNVTLSCEQNLNHDAMYWYRQDPGQGLRLIYYSQIVNDFQKGDIAEGYSVSREKKESFPLTVTSAQKNPTAFYLCASSLGREDYWETQYFGPGTRLLVL.

The chain links TRBV24-1 to TRBJ2-5; TRBD1 is a possible D gene (6 bases). Per germline, CDR1 KGHDR and CDR2 SFDVKD. CDR3 length: 15 residues. The V end was cut by 3 bases, the J end by 1 base, with 11 bases between. CDR3 sequence reads: CATSDVQDSQETQYF. The CDR3 DNA is TGTGCCACCAGTGATGTTCAGGACAGCCAAGAGACCCAGTACTTC.